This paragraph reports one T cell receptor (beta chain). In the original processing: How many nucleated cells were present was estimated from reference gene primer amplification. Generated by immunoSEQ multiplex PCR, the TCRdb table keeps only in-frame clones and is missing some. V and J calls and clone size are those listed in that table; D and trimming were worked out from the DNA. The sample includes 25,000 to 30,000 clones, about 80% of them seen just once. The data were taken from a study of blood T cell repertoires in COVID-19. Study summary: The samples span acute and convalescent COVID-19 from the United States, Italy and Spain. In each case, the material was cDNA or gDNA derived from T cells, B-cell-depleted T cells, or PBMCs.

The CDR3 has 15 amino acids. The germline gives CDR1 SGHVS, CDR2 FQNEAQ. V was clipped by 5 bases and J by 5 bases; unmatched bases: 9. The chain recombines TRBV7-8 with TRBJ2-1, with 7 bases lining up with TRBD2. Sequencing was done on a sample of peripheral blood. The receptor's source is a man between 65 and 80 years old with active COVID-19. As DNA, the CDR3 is TGTGCCAGCAGCCCAACGACTAGCCGAAACAATGAGCAGTTCTTC. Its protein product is CASSPTTSRNNEQFF.